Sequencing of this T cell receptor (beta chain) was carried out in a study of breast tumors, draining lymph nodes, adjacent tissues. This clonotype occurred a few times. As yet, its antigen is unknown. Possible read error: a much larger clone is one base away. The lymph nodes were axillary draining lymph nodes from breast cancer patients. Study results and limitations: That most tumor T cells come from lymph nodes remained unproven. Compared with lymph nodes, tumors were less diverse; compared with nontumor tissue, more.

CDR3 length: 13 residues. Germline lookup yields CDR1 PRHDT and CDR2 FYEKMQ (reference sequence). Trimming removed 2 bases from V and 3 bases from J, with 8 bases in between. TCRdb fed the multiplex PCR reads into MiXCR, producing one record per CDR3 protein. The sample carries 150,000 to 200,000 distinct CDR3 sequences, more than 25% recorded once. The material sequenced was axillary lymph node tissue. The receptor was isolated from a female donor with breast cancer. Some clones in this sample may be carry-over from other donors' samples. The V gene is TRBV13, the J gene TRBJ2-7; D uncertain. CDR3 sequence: CASSLRRFYEQYF. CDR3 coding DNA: TGTGCCAGCAGCTTACGCCGGTTCTACGAGCAGTACTTC.